One T cell receptor beta chain is described in this entry. This specimen comes from a study of blood T cell repertoires in COVID-19. Only in-frame clones appear in the TCRdb table, and some are missing; sequencing was by immunoSEQ multiplex PCR. The sample has 200,000 to 250,000 clones, around nine tenths seen once; the top ten hold under 9%. This CDR3 is 14 amino acids long. The J segment lost 0 bases and the V segment lost 8 bases, leaving 2 bases of the junction unmatched. Per the germline V gene, CDR1 is WNHNN and CDR2 is SYGVQD (reference sequence). The chain links TRBV10-1 to TRBJ2-2, with 8 bases matching TRBD1. This TCR was sampled from a woman between 65 and 79 years old with active or convalescent COVID-19. The sample comprised peripheral blood. The CDR3 region has the DNA TGCGCCAGCCGGACAGGGTCGAACACCGGGGAGCTGTTTTTT. As protein: CASRTGSNTGELFF.